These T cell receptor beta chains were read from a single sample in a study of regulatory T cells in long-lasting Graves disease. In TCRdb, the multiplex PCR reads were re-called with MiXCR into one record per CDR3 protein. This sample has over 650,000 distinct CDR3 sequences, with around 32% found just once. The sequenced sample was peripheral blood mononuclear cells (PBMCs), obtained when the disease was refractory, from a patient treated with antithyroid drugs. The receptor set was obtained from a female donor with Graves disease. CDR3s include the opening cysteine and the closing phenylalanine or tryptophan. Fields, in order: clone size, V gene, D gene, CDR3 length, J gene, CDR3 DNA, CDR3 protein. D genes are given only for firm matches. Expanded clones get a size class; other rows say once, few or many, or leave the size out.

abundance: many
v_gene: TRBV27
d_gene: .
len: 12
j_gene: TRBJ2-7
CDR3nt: TGTGCCACCAAGGAGGGGCTGAACGAGCAGTACTTC
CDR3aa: CATKEGLNEQYF

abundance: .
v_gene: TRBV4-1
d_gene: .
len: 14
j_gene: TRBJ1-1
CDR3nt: TGCGCCAGCAGCCAGTACACAGGGTACACTGAAGCTTTCTTT
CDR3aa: CASSQYTGYTEAFF

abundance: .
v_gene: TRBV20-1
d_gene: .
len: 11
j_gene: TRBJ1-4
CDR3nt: TGCAGTGCACAGGCGCATGAAAAACTGTTTTTT
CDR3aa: CSAQAHEKLFF

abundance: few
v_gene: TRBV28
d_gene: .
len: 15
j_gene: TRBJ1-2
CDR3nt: TGTGCCAGCAGTTTGGCGGGGGTTAGAGACTATGGCTACACCTTC
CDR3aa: CASSLAGVRDYGYTF

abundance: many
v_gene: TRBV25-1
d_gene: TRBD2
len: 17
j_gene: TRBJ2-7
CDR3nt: TGTGCCAGCAGTGATAGAGGGACTAGCGGAATCTCCTACGAGCAGTACTTC
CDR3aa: CASSDRGTSGISYEQYF

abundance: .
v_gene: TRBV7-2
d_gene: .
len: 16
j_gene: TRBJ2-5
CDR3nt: TGTGCCAGCAGCTTAGGGCCGAATGGGCAACAAGAGACCCAGTACTTC
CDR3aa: CASSLGPNGQQETQYF

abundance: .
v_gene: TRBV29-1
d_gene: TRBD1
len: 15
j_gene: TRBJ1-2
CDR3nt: TGCAGCATACTACCGGGACAGGGGGCTTCAAGTGGCTACACCTTC
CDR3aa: CSILPGQGASSGYTF

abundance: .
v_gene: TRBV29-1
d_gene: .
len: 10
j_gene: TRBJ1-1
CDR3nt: TGCAGCGGAGGAAACACTGAAGCTTTCTTT
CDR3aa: CSGGNTEAFF

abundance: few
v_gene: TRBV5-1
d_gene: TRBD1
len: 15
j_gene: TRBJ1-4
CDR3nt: TGCGCCAGCAGCCCAGGGACAGGGGTTAATGAAAAACTGTTTTTT
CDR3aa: CASSPGTGVNEKLFF

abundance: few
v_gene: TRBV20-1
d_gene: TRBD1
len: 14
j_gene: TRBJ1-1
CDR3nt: TGCAGTGCTAGCACAGGGGCCGTCGACACTGAAGCTTTCTTT
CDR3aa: CSASTGAVDTEAFF

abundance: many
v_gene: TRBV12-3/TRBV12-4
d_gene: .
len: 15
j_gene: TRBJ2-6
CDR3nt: TGTGCCAGCAGTATGACGGACTCTGGGGCCAACGTCCTGACTTTC
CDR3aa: CASSMTDSGANVLTF

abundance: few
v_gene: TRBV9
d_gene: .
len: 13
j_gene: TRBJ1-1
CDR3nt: TGTGCCAGCAACCCAATCACGAACACTGAAGCTTTCTTT
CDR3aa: CASNPITNTEAFF

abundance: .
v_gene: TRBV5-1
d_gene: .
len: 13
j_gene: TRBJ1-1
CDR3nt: TGCGCCAGCAGCTTTCGGGTGGGCTCTGAAGCTTTCTTT
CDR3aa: CASSFRVGSEAFF

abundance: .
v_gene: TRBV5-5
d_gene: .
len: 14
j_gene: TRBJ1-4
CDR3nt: TGTGCCAGCAGCTTGGTTTCCATTAATGAAAAACTGTTTTTT
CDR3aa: CASSLVSINEKLFF

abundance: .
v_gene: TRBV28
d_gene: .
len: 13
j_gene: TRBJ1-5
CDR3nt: TGTGCCAGCCTTATGGATTTCAATCAGCCCCAGCATTTT
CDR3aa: CASLMDFNQPQHF

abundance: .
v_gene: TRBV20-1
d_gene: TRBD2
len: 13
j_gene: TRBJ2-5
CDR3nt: TGCAGTGCTAGAGATCTCAGCGGGGTGCCCCAGTACTTC
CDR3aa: CSARDLSGVPQYF

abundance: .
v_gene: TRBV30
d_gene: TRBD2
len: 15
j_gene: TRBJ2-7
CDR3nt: TGTGCCTGGACCCCCTCGGGACTAGTAGGCTACGAGCAGTACTTC
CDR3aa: CAWTPSGLVGYEQYF

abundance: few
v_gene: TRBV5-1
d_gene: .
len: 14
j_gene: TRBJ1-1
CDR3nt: TGCGCCAGCACGTCAGGAGTATTGAACACTGAAGCTTTCTTT
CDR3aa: CASTSGVLNTEAFF

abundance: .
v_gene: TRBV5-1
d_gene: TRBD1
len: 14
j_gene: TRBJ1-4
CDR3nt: TGCGCCAGCAGCACGGGACAGGGAAAGGAAAAACTGTTTTTT
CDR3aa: CASSTGQGKEKLFF

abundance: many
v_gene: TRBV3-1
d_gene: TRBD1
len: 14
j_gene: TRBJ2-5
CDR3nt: TGTGCCAGCAGTCGTCGGGACAGCCAAGAGACCCAGTACTTC
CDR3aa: CASSRRDSQETQYF